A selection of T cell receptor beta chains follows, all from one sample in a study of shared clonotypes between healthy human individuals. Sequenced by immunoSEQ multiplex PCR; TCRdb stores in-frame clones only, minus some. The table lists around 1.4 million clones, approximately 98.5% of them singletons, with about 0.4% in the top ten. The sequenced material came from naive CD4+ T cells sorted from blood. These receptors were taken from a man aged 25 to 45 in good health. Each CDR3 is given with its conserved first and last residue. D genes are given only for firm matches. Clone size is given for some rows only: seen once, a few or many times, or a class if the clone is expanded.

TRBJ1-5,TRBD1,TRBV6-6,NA,CASSYRTGHDQPQHF,TGTGCCAGCAGTTACCGGACAGGGCATGATCAGCCCCAGCATTTT
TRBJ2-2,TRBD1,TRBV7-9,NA,CASSLRETGEMFF,TGTGCCAGCAGCTTACGAGAAACAGGGGAGATGTTTTTT
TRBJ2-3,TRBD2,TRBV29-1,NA,CSVPRAGVGDTQYF,TGCAGCGTGCCCCGAGCGGGAGTCGGAGATACGCAGTATTTT
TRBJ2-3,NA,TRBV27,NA,CASSPLSRWGSDTQYF,TGTGCCAGCAGTCCCCTGTCGCGGTGGGGGTCGGATACGCAGTATTTT
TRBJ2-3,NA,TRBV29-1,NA,CSVVGVADTQYF,TGCAGCGTTGTTGGGGTAGCAGATACGCAGTATTTT
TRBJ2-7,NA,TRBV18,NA,CASSRELGEQYF,TGTGCCAGCTCACGGGAGCTCGGCGAGCAGTACTTC
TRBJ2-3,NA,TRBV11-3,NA,CASNPEGDTQYF,TGTGCCAGCAATCCGGAGGGAGATACGCAGTATTTT
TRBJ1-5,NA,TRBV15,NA,CATSRAQNQPQHF,TGTGCCACCTCAAGGGCACAGAATCAGCCCCAGCATTTT
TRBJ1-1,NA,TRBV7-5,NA,CVRSLGSVMNTEAFF,TGTGTCAGAAGCTTAGGATCGGTTATGAACACTGAAGCTTTCTTT
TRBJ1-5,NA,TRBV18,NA,CASSPPEGGYQPQHF,TGTGCCAGCTCACCACCCGAGGGGGGGTATCAGCCCCAGCATTTT
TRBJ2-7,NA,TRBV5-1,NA,CASNEPGAFEQYF,TGCGCCAGCAACGAACCGGGAGCCTTCGAGCAGTACTTC
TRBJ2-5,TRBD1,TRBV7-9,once,CASSLALGQGYQETQYF,TGTGCCAGCAGCTTAGCACTTGGACAGGGTTACCAAGAGACCCAGTACTTC
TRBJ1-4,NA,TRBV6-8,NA,CASHEGRNEKLFF,TGTGCCAGCCATGAGGGTCGAAATGAAAAACTGTTTTTT
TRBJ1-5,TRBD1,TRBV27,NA,CASRGDGQANQPQHF,TGTGCCAGCAGGGGGGACGGACAGGCCAATCAGCCCCAGCATTTT